The 9 T cell receptor beta chains listed next were all sequenced from one sample in a study of T cells in Graves' hyperthyroidism and ophthalmopathy. The TCR beta CDR3 regions underwent amplification using RNA transcripts as the source. During a first-round RT-PCR of the TCR CDR3, the HTBI primer set was used. MiXCR, applied by TCRdb to the multiplex PCR reads, yields one record per CDR3 protein. This repertoire shows 600,000 to 700,000 distinct CDR3 sequences, roughly 45% found once; its top ten account for more than 7%. Input material: peripheral blood or thyroid tissue (not recorded which). Receptor source: an adult man with Graves' disease, either hyperthyroidism or ophthalmopathy (not recorded which).

Only a few counts were recorded for this clonotype. V gene TRBV12-5 combines with J gene TRBJ2-7; 7 nucleotides agree with TRBD2. This CDR3 contains 13 residues. Germline trimming cut 7 bases from V and 3 bases from J; bases unmatched to any gene: 6. Germline CDR1 LGHNT, CDR2 FRNRAP. CDR3 amino acids: CASALAEIYEQYF. The CDR3 DNA is TGTGCTAGTGCCCTAGCGGAGATCTACGAGCAGTACTTC. Combining the CDR3 with reference TRBV12-5 and TRBJ2-7 gives the whole variable domain DARVTQTPRHKVTEMGQEVTMRCQPILGHNTVFWYRQTMMQGLELLAYFRNRAPLDDSGMPKDRFSAEMPDATLATLKIQPSEPRDSAVYFCASALAEIYEQYFGPGTRLTVT.

This clonotype showed up just a few times. The rearrangement joins TRBV10-1 to TRBJ1-1; the D gene is possibly TRBD1 (5 bases). V lost 3 bases and J 3 bases, leaving 8 bases between the germline ends. The CDR3 totals 13 residues. Germline assignment: CDR1 WNHNN and CDR2 SYGVQD (reference sequence). CDR3 protein: CASSEAGDTEAFF. CDR3 DNA: TGCGCCAGCAGTGAAGCGGGGGACACTGAAGCTTTCTTT.

As for this clonotype: This may stem from a read error, because a much larger clone lies one nucleotide away. The rearrangement uses TRBV7-2 and TRBJ1-2, with 7 bases aligning to TRBD1. J lost 7 bases, V lost 0 bases, and 8 bases had no gene match. Germline V lookup: CDR1 SGHTA, CDR2 FQGNSA. This CDR3 is 15 amino acids long. The CDR3 DNA sequence: TGTGCCAGCAGCTTAGCTGCGCCAGGGGGTGGTGGCTACACCTTC. It is translated as CASSLAAPGGGGYTF. The full variable domain, in which reference TRBV7-2 and TRBJ1-2 provide the parts outside the CDR3, is GAGVSQSPSNKVTEKGKDVELRCDPISGHTALYWYRQSLGQGLEFLIYFQGNSAPDKSGLPSDRFSAERTGGSVSTLTIQRTQQEDSAVYLCASSLAAPGGGGYTFGSGTRLTVV.

The rearrangement uses TRBV5-1 and TRBJ2-5, with a possible D match to TRBD2 (6 bases). The CDR3 contains 15 residues. Between the trimmed V and J ends, which lost 1 base and 0 bases, there was a span of 10 bases. The germline gives CDR1 SGHRS, CDR2 YFSETQ. In DNA form, the CDR3 reads TGCGCCAGCAGCTTGAGCGGGTGGTACCAAGAGACCCAGTACTTC. Its translation is CASSLSGWYQETQYF.

Details on this clonotype: This could be a read error, since a much larger clone is one nucleotide away. This chain joins TRBV6-5 and TRBJ1-2; possibly TRBD1 for D (5 bases). The CDR3 spans 15 residues. Looked up from germline, CDR1 is MNHEY and CDR2 is SVGAGI. The germline V and J ends were trimmed by 7 bases and 7 bases, with 22 bases remaining between them. CDR3 protein: CASIKQQGLPSGYTF. The CDR3 nucleotides read TGTGCCAGCATCAAGCAGCAGGGACTGCCTTCTGGCTACACCTTC.

This clonotype has only a few counts. The chain links TRBV5-6 to TRBJ1-3; 9 bases match TRBD1. Germline-derived CDR1 and CDR2 are SGHDT and YYEEEE. The V and J ends lost 0 bases and 2 bases, in that order; junction bases with no gene match: 6. The CDR3 is 17 amino acids. DNA of the CDR3: TGTGCCAGCAGCTTGGCCCTCGGGACAGGGCCTGGAAACACCATATATTTT. It translates to CASSLALGTGPGNTIYF. The variable domain in full, with the rest retrieved from reference TRBV5-6 and TRBJ1-3, is DAGVTQSPTHLIKTRGQQVTLRCSPKSGHDTVSWYQQALGQGPQFIFQYYEEEERQRGNFPDRFSGHQFPNYSSELNVNALLLGDSALYLCASSLALGTGPGNTIYFGEGSWLTVV.

The chain carries TRBV12-5 and TRBJ1-1, with a weak D call TRBD1 (5 bases). CDR1 is LGHNT and CDR2 is FRNRAP in the germline V gene. V was cut by 6 bases and J by 4 bases, with 15 bases left in between. The CDR3 is 14 residues long. CDR3 region: CASGRGTQATEAFF. In DNA form, the CDR3 reads TGTGCTAGTGGCCGGGGGACCCAGGCCACTGAAGCTTTCTTT.

This clonotype occurred many times. The rearrangement links TRBV2 to TRBJ2-5; 8 bases line up with TRBD2. The CDR3 covers 14 residues. The V gene end was trimmed by 7 bases and the J gene end by 5 bases; junction bases not matched to a gene: 9. CDR1 is SNHLY and CDR2 is FYNNEI in the germline V gene. The CDR3 region has the DNA TGTGCCAGCACCGTACCGGGAGGGACTGAGACCCAGTACTTC. Protein sequence: CASTVPGGTETQYF.

The V call is TRBV12-3 or TRBV12-4, the J call TRBJ1-5, with 11 bases fitting TRBD1. The CDR3 spans 17 residues. V dropped 8 bases and J dropped 0; count of bases not matched to a gene: 9. The CDR3 DNA sequence: TGTGCCAGCTTAGGACGGACAGGGGGCAATAGCAATCAGCCCCAGCATTTT. It encodes CASLGRTGGNSNQPQHF.